This entry lists 4 T cell receptor beta chains sequenced from one sample in a study of cytomegalovirus exposure and HLA in healthy donors. Use of 60 Vbeta and 13 Jbeta primers characterized the PCR. Libraries were prepared by immunoSEQ multiplex PCR; TCRdb keeps only in-frame clonotypes and omits some of them. This table holds 180,000 or so clones. The sample taken for sequencing was PBMCs. All receptors come from a boy aged 5-17 years in good health and CMV-seronegative.

The V gene is TRBV9, the J gene TRBJ2-5, with TRBD1 identical over 9 bases. Germline V lookup: CDR1 SGDLS, CDR2 YYNGEE. There are 13 residues in the CDR3. With V trimmed by 4 bases and J by 7 bases, 5 bases remained unmatched. CDR3 DNA sequence: TGTGCCAGCAGCACAGGGGGCCGGGGGACCCAGTACTTC. This codes for CASSTGGRGTQYF.

The chain carries TRBV4-1 and TRBJ2-3; D gene unclear. Germline CDR1 is MGHRA and CDR2 is YSYEKL. V was shortened by 1 base and J by 2 bases, with 7 bases between the two germline ends. This CDR3 has 14 amino acids. In DNA form, the CDR3 reads TGCGCCAGCAGCCAAGGTAGCAACACAGATACGCAGTATTTT. Its protein is CASSQGSNTDTQYF.

As regards this clone: The same CDR3 is also encoded by other DNA sequences in this sample. This sequence joins TRBV6-1 and TRBJ2-1; 8 nucleotides match TRBD1. Trimming at V came to 7 bases and at J to 7 bases, leaving 9 bases not matched to a gene. CDR1 MNHNS and CDR2 SASEGT come from the germline V gene. The CDR3 sequence is 14 residues long. CDR3 in DNA: TGTGCCAGCACCCATAGGGACAGGCCTAATGAGCAGTTCTTC. As protein: CASTHRDRPNEQFF.

The V and J genes are TRBV5-6 and TRBJ1-3, with D perhaps matching TRBD1 (5 bases). CDR1 is SGHDT and CDR2 is YYEEEE in the germline V gene. The CDR3 length is 15 residues. V dropped 4 bases and J dropped 4 bases, with 15 bases sitting between them. DNA for the CDR3: TGTGCCAGCAGCATGGCCACAGGATCAGGAAACACCATATATTTT. Residues: CASSMATGSGNTIYF.